The 11 T cell receptor beta chains in this list originate from one sample, sequenced in a study of response to subunit inactivated influenza vaccine. TCRdb redid the calling of the RT-PCR reads with MiXCR, one entry per CDR3 protein. The table lists around 580,000 distinct CDR3 sequences, around 13% of them singletons. The sample was PBMCs from blood, taken about 12 days after vaccination. The receptors originated from a man aged 50 to 59 who received an inactivated influenza vaccine.

This clonotype showed up just a few times. V gene TRBV7-3 combines with J gene TRBJ2-1, with D possibly TRBD1 on 6 matching bases. Trimming removed 5 bases from V and 7 bases from J, with 27 bases in between. Germline V gene lookup returns CDR1 SGHTA and CDR2 FQGTGA. This CDR3 is 18 amino acids long. Written as DNA, the CDR3 is TGTGCCAGCAGCCTAATAGGGGGACGGCCTAACTCCCGAAATGAGCAGTTCTTC. Its protein product is CASSLIGGRPNSRNEQFF.

Only a few counts were recorded for this clonotype. V gene TRBV19 combines with J gene TRBJ1-2, with 8 bases aligning to TRBD1. The J segment lost 8 bases and the V segment lost 5 bases, leaving 4 bases of the junction unmatched. Germline V CDR1 and CDR2: LNHDA, SQIVND (reference sequence). This CDR3 contains 12 residues. This chain's CDR3 is CASSARGRGYTF. The CDR3 DNA reads as TGTGCCAGTAGTGCCAGGGGGCGCGGCTACACCTTC.

This clonotype was detected a few times. The genes are TRBV5-1 and TRBJ1-6; TRBD1 matches 9 bases. With V trimmed by 6 bases and J by 7 bases, 5 bases remained unmatched. Looked up from germline, CDR1 is SGHRS and CDR2 is YFSETQ. There are 14 residues in the CDR3. DNA of the CDR3: TGCGCCAGCAAGACAGGGGGGGAGAATTCACCCCTCCACTTT. Protein: CASKTGGENSPLHF.

This clonotype came up a few times. The gene calls are TRBV24-1 and TRBJ2-5, with TRBD1 as a possible D gene (6 bases). The CDR3 consists of 13 residues. Germline CDR1 reads KGHDR; CDR2 reads SFDVKD. Trimming shortened V by 7 bases and J by 2 bases, and 10 bases separated the two germline ends. CDR3 loop: CATSGDKQETQYF. The CDR3 nucleotides read TGTGCCACCAGCGGGGACAAACAAGAGACCCAGTACTTC.

Ten or more counts support this clonotype. This sequence joins TRBV7-6 and TRBJ2-7, with 7 bases aligning to TRBD2. J gave up 0 bases and V 5 bases, and 4 bases lay outside the gene matches. The length of the CDR3 is 14 residues. Germline assignment: CDR1 SGHVS and CDR2 FNYEAQ. This CDR3 is CASSRDYGSYEQYF. The CDR3 coding sequence is TGTGCCAGCAGCCGGGACTACGGCTCCTACGAGCAGTACTTC. The whole variable domain, filled in from reference TRBV7-6 and TRBJ2-7, reads GAGVSQSPRYKVTKRGQDVALRCDPISGHVSLYWYRQALGQGPEFLTYFNYEAQQDKSGLPNDRFSAERPEGSISTLTIQRTEQRDSAMYRCASSRDYGSYEQYFGPGTRLTVT.

This clonotype was found a few times. The CDR3 spells CSARVPEKAYNEQFF. The CDR3 nucleotides are TGCAGTGCTAGAGTACCAGAGAAGGCCTACAATGAGCAGTTCTTC. This chain links TRBV20-1 with TRBJ2-1; D is uncertain. The germline V gene has CDR1 DFQATT and CDR2 SNEGSKA (reference sequence). The CDR3 extends over 15 amino acids. Trimming took 1 base from V and 2 from J, leaving 12 bases between them.

The rearrangement joins TRBV12-3 or TRBV12-4 to TRBJ2-7; D gene uncertain. The CDR3 sequence is 13 residues long. V dropped 3 bases and J dropped 2 bases, with 8 bases sitting between them. The CDR3: CASSFSTPYEQYF. The CDR3 DNA follows: TGTGCCAGCAGTTTCTCGACCCCCTACGAGCAGTACTTC.

The J gene is TRBJ2-1, the V gene TRBV24-1, with 11 bases matching TRBD1. CDR1 is KGHDR, CDR2 SFDVKD, per germline. Trimming removed 5 bases from V and 8 bases from J; junction bases left unmatched: 16. The CDR3 covers 18 residues. DNA for the CDR3: TGTGCCACCAGTGGGATTGAATACGGGACAGGGGGTTTCTATGAGCAGTTCTTC. Protein product: CATSGIEYGTGGFYEQFF.

The chain carries TRBV7-2 and TRBJ2-3; TRBD1 or TRBD2 may be the D gene (5 bases each). Germline-derived CDR1 and CDR2 are SGHTA and FQGNSA. V was clipped by 5 bases and J by 6 bases, with 15 bases between them. CDR3 size: 14 residues. The DNA of the CDR3 is TGTGCCAGCAGCCACGGGACCCGCGGGGATACGCAGTATTTT. This gives the protein CASSHGTRGDTQYF.

This clonotype was recorded a few times. The CDR3 DNA follows: TGCGCCAGCAGCCAAGGAACGTACGGGAGCACAGATACGCAGTATTTT. This codes for CASSQGTYGSTDTQYF. The V and J genes are TRBV4-3 and TRBJ2-3; D uncertain. Trimming took off 1 base at V and 0 bases at J, with 11 bases between the two ends. The V gene's germline CDR1 is LGHNA and CDR2 YSLEER. The CDR3 is 16 residues long.

This clonotype showed up just a few times. This chain joins TRBV20-1 and TRBJ2-3; D is possibly TRBD1 or TRBD2 (5 bases each). V lost 6 bases, J lost 3 bases, and 10 bases lay in between. The CDR3 extends over 12 amino acids. Germline V gene sequence: CDR1 DFQATT, CDR2 SNEGSKA (reference sequence). Here the CDR3 reads CSARGSTDTQYF. The CDR3 nucleotides are TGCAGTGCGAGGGGATCGACAGATACGCAGTATTTT.